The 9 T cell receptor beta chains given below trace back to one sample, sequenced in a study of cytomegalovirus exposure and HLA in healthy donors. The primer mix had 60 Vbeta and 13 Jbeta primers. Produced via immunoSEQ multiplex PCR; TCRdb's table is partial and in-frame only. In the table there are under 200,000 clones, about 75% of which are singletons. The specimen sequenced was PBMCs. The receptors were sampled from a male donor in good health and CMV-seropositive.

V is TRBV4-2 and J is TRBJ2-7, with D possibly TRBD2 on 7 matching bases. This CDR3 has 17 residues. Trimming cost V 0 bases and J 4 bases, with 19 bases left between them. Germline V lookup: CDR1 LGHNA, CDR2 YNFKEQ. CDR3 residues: CASSQDKGQGRAYEQYF. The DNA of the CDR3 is TGTGCCAGCAGCCAAGATAAAGGGCAGGGGAGGGCTTACGAGCAGTACTTC.

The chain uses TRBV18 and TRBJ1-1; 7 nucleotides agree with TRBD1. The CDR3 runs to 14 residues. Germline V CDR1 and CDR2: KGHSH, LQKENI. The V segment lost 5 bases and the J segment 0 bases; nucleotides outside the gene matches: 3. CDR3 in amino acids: CASSSTGVNTEAFF. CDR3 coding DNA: TGTGCCAGCTCATCTACAGGGGTGAACACTGAAGCTTTCTTT. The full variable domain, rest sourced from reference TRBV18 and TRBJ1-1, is NAGVMQNPRHLVRRRGQEARLRCSPMKGHSHVYWYRQLPEEGLKFMVYLQKENIIDESGMPKERFSAEFPKEGPSILRIQQVVRGDSAAYFCASSSTGVNTEAFFGQGTRLTVV.

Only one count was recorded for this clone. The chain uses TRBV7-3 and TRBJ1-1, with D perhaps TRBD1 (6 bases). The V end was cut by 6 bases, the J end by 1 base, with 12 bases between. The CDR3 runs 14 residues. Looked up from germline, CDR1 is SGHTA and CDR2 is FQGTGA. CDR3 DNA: TGTGCCAGCAGTTCTCAGGGACAGAACACTGAAGCTTTCTTT. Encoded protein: CASSSQGQNTEAFF.

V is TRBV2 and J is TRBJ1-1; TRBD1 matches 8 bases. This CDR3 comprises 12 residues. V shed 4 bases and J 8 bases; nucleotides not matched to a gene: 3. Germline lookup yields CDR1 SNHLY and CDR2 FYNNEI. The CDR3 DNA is TGTGCCAGCAGTGCAGGGGGCCAGGAAGCTTTCTTT. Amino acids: CASSAGGQEAFF.

DNA for the CDR3: TGTGCCAGCAGCCCCACTAGCGGGGGGGAACAAGAGACCCAGTACTTC. It yields the protein CASSPTSGGEQETQYF. The genes are TRBV13 and TRBJ2-5, with TRBD2 matching over 13 bases. J was trimmed by 2 bases and V by 5 bases; bases with no gene match: 5. The CDR3 sequence is 16 residues long. The germline CDR1 and CDR2 sequences are PRHDT and FYEKMQ (reference sequence). The variable domain in full, completed from reference TRBV13 and TRBJ2-5, reads AAGVIQSPRHLIKEKRETATLKCYPIPRHDTVYWYQQGPGQDPQFLISFYEKMQSDKGSIPDRFSAQQFSDYHSELNMSSLELGDSALYFCASSPTSGGEQETQYFGPGTRLLVL.

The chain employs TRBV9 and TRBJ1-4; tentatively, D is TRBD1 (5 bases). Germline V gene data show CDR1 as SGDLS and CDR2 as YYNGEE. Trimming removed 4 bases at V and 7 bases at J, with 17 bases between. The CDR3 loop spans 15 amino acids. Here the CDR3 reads CASSPGGWFSEKLFF. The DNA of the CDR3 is TGTGCCAGCAGCCCTGGGGGGTGGTTTAGTGAAAAACTGTTTTTT.

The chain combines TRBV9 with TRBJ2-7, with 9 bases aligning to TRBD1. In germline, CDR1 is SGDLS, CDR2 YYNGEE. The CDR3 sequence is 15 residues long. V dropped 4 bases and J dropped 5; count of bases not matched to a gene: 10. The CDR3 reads CASSPDRGPTDEQYF. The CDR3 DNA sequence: TGTGCCAGCAGCCCGGACAGGGGCCCCACCGACGAGCAGTACTTC.

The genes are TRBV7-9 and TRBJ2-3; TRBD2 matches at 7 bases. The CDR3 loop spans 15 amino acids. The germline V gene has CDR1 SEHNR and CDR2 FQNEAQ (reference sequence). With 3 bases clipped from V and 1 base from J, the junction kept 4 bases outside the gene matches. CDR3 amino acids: CASSLTGGRTDTQYF. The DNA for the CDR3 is TGTGCCAGCAGCTTGACGGGGGGTCGCACAGATACGCAGTATTTT.

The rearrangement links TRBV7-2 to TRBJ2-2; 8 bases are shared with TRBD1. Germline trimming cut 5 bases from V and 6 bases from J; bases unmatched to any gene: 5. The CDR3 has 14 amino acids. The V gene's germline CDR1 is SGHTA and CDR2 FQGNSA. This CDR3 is CASSTQGASGELFF. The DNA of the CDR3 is TGTGCCAGCAGCACCCAGGGGGCCTCCGGGGAGCTGTTTTTT.